Presented here are 14 T cell receptor beta chains from one specimen sequenced in a study of shared clonotypes between healthy human individuals. The table came from immunoSEQ multiplex PCR; TCRdb's copy has only in-frame clones and leaves some out. The sample consists of a few million clones, 85% to 95% of them appearing once. The sequenced material came from naive CD4+ T cells sorted from blood. Subset in this sample: CD45RA+ positively selected. These receptors came from a man between 18 and 29 years old in good health.

The CDR3 nucleotides are TGTGCCAGCAGCTGGTATCAGTCCAATGGCTACACCTTC. The encoded protein is CASSWYQSNGYTF. The chain couples TRBV7-2 to TRBJ1-2; D is uncertain. V shed 4 bases and J shed 6 bases, with 12 bases lying between them. Germline CDR1 and CDR2: SGHTA and FQGNSA. The CDR3 has 13 residues.

The chain recombines TRBV28 with TRBJ2-7, with D possibly being TRBD1 (6 bases). The V gene lost 5 bases and the J gene lost 3 bases, with 14 bases spanning the gap. The CDR3 spans 14 residues. CDR1 is MDHEN, CDR2 SYDVKM, per germline. The CDR3 DNA follows: TGTGCCAGCAGTCCCCCAGGGGCACGCTACGAGCAGTACTTC. Its translation is CASSPPGARYEQYF.

The chain combines TRBV27 with TRBJ1-2, with D possibly TRBD1 on 6 matching bases. The CDR3 covers 12 residues. CDR1 is MNHEY and CDR2 is SMNVEV in the germline V gene (reference sequence). The CDR3 nucleotides are TGTGCTTCACGGGGGCCCGTGGGTGGCTACACCTTC. Its translation is CASRGPVGGYTF.

Only a few counts were recorded for this clone. V is TRBV7-9 and J is TRBJ1-1; a weak D match, TRBD1 (6 bases). The germline V gene has CDR1 SEHNR and CDR2 FQNEAQ (reference sequence). V shed 4 bases and J shed 0 bases, with 18 bases lying between them. The CDR3 spans 17 residues. The CDR3 loop is CASSSSDRQAMNTEAFF. In DNA, the CDR3 is TGTGCCAGCAGCTCCTCAGACCGACAGGCTATGAACACTGAAGCTTTCTTT.

The genes are TRBV7-9 and TRBJ2-1; 9 bases map to TRBD1. V dropped 5 bases and J dropped 6; count of bases not matched to a gene: 5. Germline loops: CDR1 SEHNR, CDR2 FQNEAQ (reference sequence). The CDR3 consists of 14 residues. The CDR3 nucleotides are TGTGCCAGCAGCCGGACAGGGGATATCAATGAGCAGTTCTTC. Its translation: CASSRTGDINEQFF.

The chain couples TRBV19 to TRBJ1-5; D remains unclear. Germline V gives CDR1 LNHDA, CDR2 SQIVND (reference sequence). The CDR3 covers 13 residues. V lost 4 bases and J 4 bases, leaving 8 bases between the germline ends. CDR3 amino acids: CASSTGWNQPQHF. The CDR3 nucleotides are TGTGCCAGTAGTACGGGGTGGAATCAGCCCCAGCATTTT.

The V gene is TRBV2, the J gene TRBJ2-7; 8 nucleotides agree with TRBD1. CDR3 length equals 14 residues. Germline V gives CDR1 SNHLY, CDR2 FYNNEI. With V trimmed by 6 bases and J by 2 bases, 6 bases remained unmatched. CDR3 protein: CASRARDRTYEQYF. Written as DNA, the CDR3 is TGTGCCAGCAGGGCCCGGGACAGGACCTACGAGCAGTACTTC.

On this clone itself: This sample also contains other DNA sequences that code for the same CDR3. The chain links TRBV7-9 to TRBJ2-3; D gene unclear. Germline assignment: CDR1 SEHNR and CDR2 FQNEAQ (reference sequence). V dropped 0 bases and J dropped 2 bases, with 9 bases sitting between them. The CDR3 is 15 residues long. The CDR3 DNA reads TGTGCCAGCAGCTTAGCGGGTCAGGACACAGATACGCAGTATTTT. Translating gives CASSLAGQDTDTQYF.

The chain joins TRBV5-5 to TRBJ2-1; 11 bases match TRBD2. The CDR3 runs to 15 residues. The germline gives CDR1 SGHKS, CDR2 YYEKEE (reference sequence). With 2 bases clipped from V and 5 bases from J, the junction kept 3 bases outside the gene matches. The CDR3 DNA reads TGTGCCAGCAGCTTCGGACTAGCGGGTCACAATGAGCAGTTCTTC. The encoded protein is CASSFGLAGHNEQFF.

The chain employs TRBV7-9 and TRBJ2-7, with TRBD1 identical over 8 bases. V lost 0 bases and J lost 7; bases outside the gene matches: 8. The V gene's germline CDR1 is SEHNR and CDR2 FQNEAQ (reference sequence). The CDR3 sequence is 15 residues long. CDR3 residues: CASSLAGTGPSEQYF. CDR3 in DNA: TGTGCCAGCAGCTTAGCCGGGACAGGCCCTTCGGAGCAGTACTTC.

The rearrangement uses TRBV19 and TRBJ1-1; D might be TRBD1 (5 bases). Germline V gene lookup returns CDR1 LNHDA and CDR2 SQIVND (reference sequence). This CDR3 spans 15 amino acids. The V and J ends lost 5 bases and 0 bases respectively, with 13 bases between them. This CDR3 reads CASSLGGSMNTEAFF. The CDR3 DNA reads TGTGCCAGTAGTTTGGGGGGTTCCATGAACACTGAAGCTTTCTTT.

The chain uses TRBV2 and TRBJ2-1; 10 bases agree with TRBD1. Trimming cost V 5 bases and J 2 bases; bases outside gene matches: 6. This CDR3 has 16 residues. Germline V CDR1 and CDR2: SNHLY, FYNNEI. The CDR3: CASSRDRGPTYNEQFF. In DNA form, the CDR3 reads TGTGCCAGCAGTCGCGACAGGGGGCCTACCTACAATGAGCAGTTCTTC.

The chain couples TRBV10-3 to TRBJ1-3; D remains unclear. Trimming pared 2 bases from V and 0 bases from J, leaving 8 bases between. CDR3 size: 15 residues. Germline V CDR1 and CDR2: ENHRY, SYGVKD. DNA of the CDR3: TGTGCCATCAGTGAGAACTCCCACTCTGGAAACACCATATATTTT. This gives the protein CAISENSHSGNTIYF.

V is TRBV15 and J is TRBJ2-1, with TRBD2 as a possible D gene (5 bases). The CDR3 spans 15 residues. Trimming cost V 0 bases and J 7 bases, with 13 bases left between them. Germline loops: CDR1 LNHNV, CDR2 YYDKDF (reference sequence). CDR3 bases: TGTGCCACCAGCAGAGATTGGACGGGATCGAATGAGCAGTTCTTC. Translating gives CATSRDWTGSNEQFF.